Listed below are T cell receptor beta chains from one sample, sequenced in a study of graft-versus-host responses after intestinal transplantation. Only in-frame clones appear in the TCRdb table, and some are missing; sequencing was by immunoSEQ multiplex PCR. The sample yields 80,000 or so clones, approximately 92% seen once. Here the sequenced sample was PBMCs, taken 98 days after intestinal transplantation. These receptors were collected from a human patient who received an intestinal transplant, so some T cells may come from the graft donor. CDR3s include the opening cysteine and the closing phenylalanine or tryptophan. The D gene is left open where the match is weak. Where a row states a size, it is once, few, many or the class of an expanded clone; other rows omit it.

cdr3_length	clone_size	d_call	v_call	j_call	cdr3_aa	cdr3_nt
14	.	.	TRBV5-1	TRBJ2-3	CASSYWDSTDTQYF	TGCGCCAGCAGCTATTGGGACAGCACAGATACGCAGTATTTT
16	.	TRBD2	TRBV12-5	TRBJ2-1	CASGLSSGGAGDEQFF	TGTGCTAGTGGTTTATCTAGCGGGGGGGCCGGAGATGAGCAGTTCTTC
17	.	TRBD2	TRBV5-1	TRBJ2-7	CASSLGLFGTSGDEQYF	TGCGCCAGCAGCTTGGGACTCTTTGGGACTAGCGGAGACGAGCAGTACTTC
19	.	.	TRBV18	TRBJ2-1	CASSPPFELGRISYNEQFF	TGTGCCAGCTCACCACCGTTTGAACTAGGTCGAATTTCCTACAATGAGCAGTTCTTC
13	.	.	TRBV28	TRBJ2-1	CASRDSSYNEQFF	TGTGCCAGCAGAGACAGCTCCTACAATGAGCAGTTCTTC
15	once	TRBD2	TRBV6-6	TRBJ2-7	CASRITSGDYYEQYF	TGTGCCAGCAGGATAACTAGCGGGGACTACTACGAGCAGTACTTC
16	.	.	TRBV5-4	TRBJ1-6	CASHHFGQSYNSPLHF	TGTGCCAGCCATCACTTTGGACAGTCCTATAATTCACCCCTCCACTTT
16	.	.	TRBV27	TRBJ2-7	CASSLWAASSSYEQYF	TGTGCCAGCAGTTTATGGGCCGCGTCTAGCTCCTACGAGCAGTACTTC
20	.	TRBD1	TRBV6-1	TRBJ1-5	CASSGKGSGTGGFSNQPQHF	TGTGCCAGCAGTGGGAAGGGATCCGGGACAGGGGGTTTTAGCAATCAGCCCCAGCATTTT
14	.	.	TRBV5-4	TRBJ2-1	CASSLSKGGNEQFF	TGTGCCAGCAGCTTGTCGAAAGGGGGGAATGAGCAGTTCTTC
14	.	.	TRBV6-5	TRBJ2-1	CASSYSPSAGEQFF	TGTGCCAGCAGTTACTCACCCTCCGCCGGTGAGCAGTTCTTC
15	.	.	TRBV7-9	TRBJ2-5	CASSLPGQNQETQYF	TGTGCCAGCAGCTTACCCGGACAGAATCAAGAGACCCAGTACTTC
18	.	.	TRBV5-1	TRBJ2-6	CASSLVFWLPAGANVLTF	TGCGCCAGCAGCTTGGTTTTCTGGCTTCCTGCTGGGGCCAACGTCCTGACTTTC
20	.	TRBD2	TRBV4-1	TRBJ2-4	CASSQDGVAGGGGAKNIQYF	TGCGCCAGCAGCCAAGATGGGGTAGCGGGAGGTGGGGGAGCCAAAAACATTCAGTACTTC
15	.	.	TRBV6-4	TRBJ2-1	CASSERDGYYNEQFF	TGTGCCAGCAGTGAGCGCGACGGATACTACAATGAGCAGTTCTTC
16	.	TRBD2	TRBV19	TRBJ2-1	CASSSKLAGGDNEQFF	TGTGCCAGTAGTTCCAAACTAGCGGGGGGGGACAATGAGCAGTTCTTC
11	.	.	TRBV19	TRBJ2-1	CASIWAGEQFF	TGTGCCAGTATATGGGCCGGGGAGCAGTTCTTC
11	.	TRBD1	TRBV12-5	TRBJ1-2	CASGTGGGYTF	TGTGCTAGTGGGACAGGGGGCGGCTACACCTTC
10	.	.	TRBV7-9	TRBJ2-1	CASSNHEQFF	TGTGCCAGCAGCAATCATGAGCAGTTCTTC
13	.	.	TRBV5-1	TRBJ2-7	CASSGPTSYEQYF	TGCGCCAGCAGTGGCCCGACCTCCTACGAGCAGTACTTC
13	.	.	TRBV25-1	TRBJ1-1	CASSDPGRAEAFF	TGTGCCAGCAGTGACCCAGGACGTGCTGAAGCTTTCTTT
15	.	.	TRBV25-1	TRBJ1-3	CASSGAEGIINTIYF	TGTGCCAGCAGTGGAGCCGAGGGAATCATAAACACCATATATTTT
14	.	.	TRBV7-2	TRBJ2-3	CASSLRGSTDTQYF	TGTGCCAGCAGCTTGAGGGGAAGCACAGATACGCAGTATTTT
12	few	.	TRBV6-6	TRBJ2-1	CASSYSTGDGFF	TGTGCCAGCAGTTACTCGACGGGGGATGGGTTCTTC
12	.	.	TRBV21-1	TRBJ1-2	CASSKGGYGYTF	TGTGCCAGCAGCAAAGGGGGCTATGGCTACACCTTC
13	.	TRBD1	TRBV5-6	TRBJ1-5	CASSFQGGRPQHF	TGTGCCAGCAGCTTTCAGGGGGGTCGGCCCCAGCATTTT
14	.	.	TRBV27	TRBJ1-2	CASSFSGDTSGYTF	TGTGCCAGCAGTTTTTCCGGGGACACCTCTGGCTACACCTTC
15	.	.	TRBV27	TRBJ1-1	CASSLSIIGHTEAFF	TGTGCCAGCAGTTTATCGATAATTGGACACACTGAAGCTTTCTTT
17	.	TRBD2	TRBV7-9	TRBJ2-5	CASSGPSRASTSETQYF	TGTGCCAGCAGCGGACCTAGTCGGGCCTCGACTAGCGAGACCCAGTACTTC
14	.	.	TRBV6-5	TRBJ1-2	CASKYNVLSYGYTF	TGTGCCAGCAAATACAATGTGCTCTCCTATGGCTACACCTTC
17	.	TRBD2	TRBV28	TRBJ2-3	CATHTGGLAGEGDTQYF	TGTGCCACCCACACTGGGGGACTAGCGGGAGAAGGCGATACGCAGTATTTT
17	.	TRBD2	TRBV2	TRBJ2-3	CASGDGTSGGAADTQYF	TGTGCCAGCGGTGACGGGACTAGCGGGGGGGCCGCAGATACGCAGTATTTT
17	.	TRBD1	TRBV27	TRBJ2-1	CASSFIYRGREYNEQFF	TGTGCCAGCAGTTTTATATACAGGGGGCGGGAGTACAATGAGCAGTTCTTC
14	.	.	TRBV19	TRBJ2-5	CASSPRLVRETQYF	TGTGCCAGTAGTCCGAGACTAGTTCGTGAGACCCAGTACTTC
19	.	TRBD2	TRBV4-1	TRBJ2-3	CASSQALVLGLAATDTQYF	TGCGCCAGCAGCCAAGCCCTGGTCCTGGGACTAGCGGCCACAGATACGCAGTATTTT
17	.	TRBD1	TRBV7-6	TRBJ2-6	CASSSGQGATGANVLTF	TGTGCCAGCAGCTCCGGACAGGGGGCAACTGGGGCCAACGTCCTGACTTTC
15	few	.	TRBV6-6	TRBJ1-1	CASSPQVNMNTEAFF	TGTGCCAGCAGTCCCCAGGTGAATATGAACACTGAAGCTTTCTTT
14	.	.	TRBV6-1	TRBJ1-1	CASSEAEENTEAFF	TGTGCCAGCAGTGAAGCTGAGGAAAACACTGAAGCTTTCTTT
16	.	.	TRBV19	TRBJ2-6	CASTTRGGSGANVLTF	TGTGCCAGTACCACAAGGGGAGGCTCTGGGGCCAACGTCCTGACTTTC
17	.	.	TRBV12-5	TRBJ2-7	CASGLALIFETDYEQYF	TGTGCTAGTGGTTTGGCCTTAATCTTCGAGACGGACTACGAGCAGTACTTC
15	.	TRBD1	TRBV6-4	TRBJ2-1	CASSETGGKGGEQFF	TGTGCCAGCAGTGAGACAGGGGGTAAGGGGGGTGAGCAGTTCTTC
13	few	.	TRBV5-6	TRBJ1-1	CASSLASRNEAFF	TGTGCCAGCAGCTTGGCCTCACGTAATGAAGCTTTCTTT
15	.	TRBD1	TRBV6-1	TRBJ1-4	CASRGGGGRNEKLFF	TGTGCCAGCAGGGGGGGAGGGGGCCGGAATGAAAAACTGTTTTTT
16	.	.	TRBV4-1	TRBJ2-7	CASSQEGTSIGYEQYF	TGCGCCAGCAGCCAAGAGGGGACTTCTATAGGTTACGAGCAGTACTTC
12	.	.	TRBV29-1	TRBJ1-1	CSSMGPDTEAFF	TGCAGCTCAATGGGGCCCGACACTGAAGCTTTCTTT
13	.	.	TRBV29-1	TRBJ1-1	CSVQVGGETEAFF	TGCAGCGTTCAGGTGGGGGGGGAAACTGAAGCTTTCTTT
18	once	TRBD2	TRBV7-6	TRBJ2-1	CASSLAPLAGAAYNEQFF	TGTGCCAGCAGCTTAGCGCCCCTAGCGGGAGCCGCCTACAATGAGCAGTTCTTC
14	.	.	TRBV6-5	TRBJ1-1	CASSPLAANTEAFF	TGTGCCAGCAGCCCTTTGGCGGCGAACACTGAAGCTTTCTTT
14	once	.	TRBV6-5	TRBJ2-7	CASSYYPGTYEQYF	TGTGCCAGCAGTTACTATCCAGGTACCTACGAGCAGTACTTC
12	.	.	TRBV7-9	TRBJ2-3	CASSSSGRTQYF	.
17	.	.	TRBV4-1	TRBJ2-7	CASSREVRRGSAYEQYF	TGCGCCAGCAGCCGAGAAGTCAGGCGGGGAAGCGCCTACGAGCAGTACTTC